This TCR beta chain derives from a study of T cell responses to AZD1222 COVID-19 vaccine. Findings and limits, study-wide: Spike-specific TCR breadth and depth both grew after two AZD1222 doses.

The V gene's germline CDR1 is LGHNT and CDR2 FRNRAP. Deletions cut 5 bases from V and 3 bases from J, with 13 bases between. This CDR3 has 14 residues. The method was immunoSEQ multiplex PCR; TCRdb's version includes in-frame clones alone and lacks a portion of them. The repertoire includes roughly 120,000 clones, under 95% of them detected once, and around 5% sits in the top ten. Note on this clone: Its antigen is not identified.

This receptor was obtained from an adult who received the AZD1222 COVID-19 vaccine. Specimen: peripheral blood, collected 28 days after the second AZD1222 dose. The V call is TRBV12-5, the J call TRBJ2-5; possibly TRBD1 for D (6 bases). As DNA, the CDR3 is TGTGCTAGTGGTAAAGGACAGAGGGAAGAGACCCAGTACTTC. This codes for CASGKGQREETQYF.